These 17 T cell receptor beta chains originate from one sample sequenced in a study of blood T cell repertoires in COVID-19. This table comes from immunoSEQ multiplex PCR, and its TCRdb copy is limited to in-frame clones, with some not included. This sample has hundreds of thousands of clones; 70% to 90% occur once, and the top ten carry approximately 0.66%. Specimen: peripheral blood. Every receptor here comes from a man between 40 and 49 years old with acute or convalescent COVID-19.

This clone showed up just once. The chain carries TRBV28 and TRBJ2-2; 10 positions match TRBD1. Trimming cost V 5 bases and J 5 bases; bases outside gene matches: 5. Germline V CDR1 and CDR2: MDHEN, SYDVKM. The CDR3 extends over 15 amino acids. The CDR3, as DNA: TGTGCCAGCAGTGGGGACAGGGGTGGAACCGGGGAGCTGTTTTTT. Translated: CASSGDRGGTGELFF.

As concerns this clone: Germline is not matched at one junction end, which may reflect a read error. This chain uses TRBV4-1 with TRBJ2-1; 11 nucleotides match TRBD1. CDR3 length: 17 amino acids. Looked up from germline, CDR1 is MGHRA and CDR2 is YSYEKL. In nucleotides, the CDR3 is TGCGCCAGCAACCAATGGGGGACAGGGGGGGCGAACAATGAGCAGTTCTTC. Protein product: CASNQWGTGGANNEQFF.

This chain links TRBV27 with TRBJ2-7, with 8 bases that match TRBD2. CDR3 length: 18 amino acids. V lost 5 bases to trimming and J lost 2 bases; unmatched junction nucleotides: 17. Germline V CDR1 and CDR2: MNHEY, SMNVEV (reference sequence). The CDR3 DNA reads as TGTGCCAGCAGTGCCGAACCCCTGGGAAGCGGGAGTACCTACGAGCAGTACTTC. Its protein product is CASSAEPLGSGSTYEQYF.

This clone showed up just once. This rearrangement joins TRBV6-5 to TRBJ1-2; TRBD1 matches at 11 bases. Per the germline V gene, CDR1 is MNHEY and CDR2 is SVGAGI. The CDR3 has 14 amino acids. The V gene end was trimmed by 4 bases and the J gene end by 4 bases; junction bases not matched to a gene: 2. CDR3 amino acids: CASSSGTGGYGYTF. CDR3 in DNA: TGTGCCAGCAGTTCGGGGACAGGGGGCTATGGCTACACCTTC.

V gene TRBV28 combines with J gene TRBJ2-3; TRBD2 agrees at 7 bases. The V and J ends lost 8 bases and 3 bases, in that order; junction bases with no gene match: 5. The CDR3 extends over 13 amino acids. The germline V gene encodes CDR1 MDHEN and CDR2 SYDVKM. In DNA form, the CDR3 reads TGTGCCAGCCGGAAACTAGCGACAGATACGCAGTATTTT. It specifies CASRKLATDTQYF.

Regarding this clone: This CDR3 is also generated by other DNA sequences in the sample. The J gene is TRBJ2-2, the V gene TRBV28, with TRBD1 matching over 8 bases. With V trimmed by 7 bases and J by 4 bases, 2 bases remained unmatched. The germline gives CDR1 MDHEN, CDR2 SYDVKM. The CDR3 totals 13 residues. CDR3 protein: CASKQGGTGELFF. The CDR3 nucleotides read TGTGCCAGCAAACAGGGGGGCACCGGGGAGCTGTTTTTT.

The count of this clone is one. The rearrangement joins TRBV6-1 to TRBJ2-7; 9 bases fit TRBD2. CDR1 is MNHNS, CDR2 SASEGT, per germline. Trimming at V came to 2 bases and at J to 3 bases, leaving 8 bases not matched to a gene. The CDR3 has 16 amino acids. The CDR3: CASSESVAGAFYEQYF. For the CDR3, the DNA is TGTGCCAGCAGTGAATCTGTAGCGGGAGCGTTCTACGAGCAGTACTTC.

The CDR3, as DNA: TGTGCCAGCAGCTTGGGGGACAGGAGCTACGAGCAGTACTTC. Encoded protein: CASSLGDRSYEQYF. This chain links TRBV5-4 with TRBJ2-7, with 8 positions matching TRBD1. The CDR3 is made up of 14 amino acids. Germline V lookup: CDR1 SGHNT, CDR2 YYREEE (reference sequence). Trimming removed 0 bases from V and 3 bases from J; junction bases left unmatched: 2.

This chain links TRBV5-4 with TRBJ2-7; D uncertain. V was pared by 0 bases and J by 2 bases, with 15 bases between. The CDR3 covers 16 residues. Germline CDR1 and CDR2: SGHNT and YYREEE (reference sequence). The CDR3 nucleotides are TGTGCCAGCAGCTTGGTTCCCGCCGAGAGGACCTACGAGCAGTACTTC. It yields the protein CASSLVPAERTYEQYF.

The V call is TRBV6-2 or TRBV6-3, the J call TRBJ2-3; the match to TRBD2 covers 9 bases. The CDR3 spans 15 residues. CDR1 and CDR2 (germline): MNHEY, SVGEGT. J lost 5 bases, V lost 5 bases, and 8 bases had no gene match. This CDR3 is CASSLRTSVGDTQYF. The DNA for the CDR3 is TGTGCCAGCAGTCTAAGGACTAGCGTGGGAGATACGCAGTATTTT.

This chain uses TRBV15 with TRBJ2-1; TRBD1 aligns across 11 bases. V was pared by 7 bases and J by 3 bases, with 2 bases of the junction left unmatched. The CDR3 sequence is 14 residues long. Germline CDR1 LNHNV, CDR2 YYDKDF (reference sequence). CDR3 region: CATKGQGVYNEQFF. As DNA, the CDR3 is TGTGCCACCAAGGGACAGGGGGTCTACAATGAGCAGTTCTTC.

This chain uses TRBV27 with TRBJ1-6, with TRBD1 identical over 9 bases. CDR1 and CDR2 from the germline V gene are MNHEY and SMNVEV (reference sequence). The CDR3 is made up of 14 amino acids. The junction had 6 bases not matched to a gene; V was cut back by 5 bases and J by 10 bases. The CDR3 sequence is CASSPDRGGSPLHF. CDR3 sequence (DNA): TGTGCCAGCAGTCCGGACAGGGGCGGATCACCCCTCCACTTT.

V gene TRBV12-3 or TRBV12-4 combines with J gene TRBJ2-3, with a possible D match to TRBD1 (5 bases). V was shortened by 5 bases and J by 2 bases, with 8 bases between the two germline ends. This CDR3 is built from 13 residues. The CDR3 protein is CASSMGLTDTQYF. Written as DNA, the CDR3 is TGTGCCAGCAGTATGGGGCTCACAGATACGCAGTATTTT.

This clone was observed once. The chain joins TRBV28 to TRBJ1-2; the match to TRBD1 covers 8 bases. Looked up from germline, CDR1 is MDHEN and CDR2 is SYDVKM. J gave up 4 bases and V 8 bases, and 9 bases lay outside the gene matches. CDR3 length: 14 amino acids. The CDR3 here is CASANRGSLYGYTF. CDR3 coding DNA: TGTGCCAGCGCAAACAGGGGGAGCCTCTATGGCTACACCTTC.

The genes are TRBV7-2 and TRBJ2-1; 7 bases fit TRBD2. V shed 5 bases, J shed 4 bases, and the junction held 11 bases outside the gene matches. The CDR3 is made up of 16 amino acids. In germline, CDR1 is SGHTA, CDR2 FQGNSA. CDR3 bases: TGTGCCAGCAGCCTTCCCGGCGGGAGAGGGTACAATGAGCAGTTCTTC. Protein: CASSLPGGRGYNEQFF.

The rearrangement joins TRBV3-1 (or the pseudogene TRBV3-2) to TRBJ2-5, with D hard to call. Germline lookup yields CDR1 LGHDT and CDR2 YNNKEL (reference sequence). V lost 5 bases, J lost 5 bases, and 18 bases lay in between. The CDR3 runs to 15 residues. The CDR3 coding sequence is TGTGCCAGCAGCGTCCGCGGAGCTGGTGTGGAGACCCAGTACTTC. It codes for CASSVRGAGVETQYF.

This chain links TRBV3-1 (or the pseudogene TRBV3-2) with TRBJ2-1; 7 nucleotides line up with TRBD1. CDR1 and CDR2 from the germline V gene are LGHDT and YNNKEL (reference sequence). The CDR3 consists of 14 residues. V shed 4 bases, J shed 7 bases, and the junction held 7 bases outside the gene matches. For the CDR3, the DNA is TGTGCCAGCAGCCGAGCAGGGGGTAAGAATGAGCAGTTCTTC. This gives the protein CASSRAGGKNEQFF.